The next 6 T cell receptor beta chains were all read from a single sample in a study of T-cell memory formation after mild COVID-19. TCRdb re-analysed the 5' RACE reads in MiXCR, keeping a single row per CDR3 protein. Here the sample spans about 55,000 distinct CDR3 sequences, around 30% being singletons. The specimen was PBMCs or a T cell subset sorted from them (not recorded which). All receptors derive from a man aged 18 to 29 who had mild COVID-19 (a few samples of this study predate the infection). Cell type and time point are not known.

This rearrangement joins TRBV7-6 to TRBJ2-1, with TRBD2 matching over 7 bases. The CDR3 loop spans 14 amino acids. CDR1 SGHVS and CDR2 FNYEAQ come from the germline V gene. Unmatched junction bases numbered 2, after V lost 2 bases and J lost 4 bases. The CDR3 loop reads CASSLRGGYNEQFF. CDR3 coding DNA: TGTGCCAGCAGCTTACGCGGGGGATACAATGAGCAGTTCTTC.

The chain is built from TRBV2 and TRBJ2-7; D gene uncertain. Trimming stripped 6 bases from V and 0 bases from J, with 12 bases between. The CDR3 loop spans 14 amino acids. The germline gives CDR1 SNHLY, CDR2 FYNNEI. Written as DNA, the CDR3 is TGTGCCAGCAGCCGAGGCAGCTACTCCTACGAGCAGTACTTC. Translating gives CASSRGSYSYEQYF.

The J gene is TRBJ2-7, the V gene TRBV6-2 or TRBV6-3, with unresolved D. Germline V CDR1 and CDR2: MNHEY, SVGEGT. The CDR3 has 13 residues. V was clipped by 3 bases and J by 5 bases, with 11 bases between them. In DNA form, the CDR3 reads TGTGCCAGCAGTTATCGAGACGGAGACGAGCAGTACGTC. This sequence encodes CASSYRDGDEQYV.

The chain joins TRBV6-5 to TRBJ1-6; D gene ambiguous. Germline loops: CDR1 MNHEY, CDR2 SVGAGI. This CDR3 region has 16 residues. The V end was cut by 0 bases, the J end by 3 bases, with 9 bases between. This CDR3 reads CASSYSTPNYNSPLHF. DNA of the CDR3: TGTGCCAGCAGTTACTCGACACCGAACTATAATTCACCCCTCCACTTT.

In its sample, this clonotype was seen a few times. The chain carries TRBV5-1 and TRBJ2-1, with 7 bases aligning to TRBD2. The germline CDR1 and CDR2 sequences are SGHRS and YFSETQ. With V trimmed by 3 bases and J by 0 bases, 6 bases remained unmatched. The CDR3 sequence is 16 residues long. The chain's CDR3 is CASSWRGFHSYNEQFF. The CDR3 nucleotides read TGCGCCAGCAGCTGGCGGGGGTTTCACTCCTACAATGAGCAGTTCTTC.

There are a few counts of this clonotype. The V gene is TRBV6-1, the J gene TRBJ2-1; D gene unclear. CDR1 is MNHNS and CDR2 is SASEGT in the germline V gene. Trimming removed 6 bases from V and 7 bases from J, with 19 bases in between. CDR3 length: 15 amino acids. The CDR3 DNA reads TGTGCCAGCAGGGAGCAGCTGGCTACCGGGAATGAGCAGTTCTTC. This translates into CASREQLATGNEQFF.